The T cell receptor (beta chain) under discussion was sequenced for a study of T-cell reconstitution after alpha-beta-depleted transplantation in children. This clonotype was counted a few times. Unique molecular identifiers were incorporated during preparation of the TCRbeta library. TCRdb processed the PCR reads anew with MiXCR; each CDR3 protein has one entry. The repertoire holds a few hundred thousand distinct CDR3 sequences, about 9.2% seen once, with 5% to 7% in the top ten. V gave up 1 base and J gave up 2 bases, with 18 bases separating them. The germline V gene encodes CDR1 DFQATT and CDR2 SNEGSKA (reference sequence). CDR3 length: 16 residues.

The chain combines TRBV20-1 with TRBJ2-7, with D perhaps TRBD1 (6 bases). The receptor was derived from a human donor who donated a stem cell graft to a child with acute lymphoblastic leukemia. The material sequenced was PBMCs from the stem cell graft donor, taken from the stem cell graft. In DNA form, the CDR3 reads TGCAGTGCTAGAGCTACCCGACAGGATAAAACCTACGAGCAGTACTTC. This codes for CSARATRQDKTYEQYF.